The T cell receptor (beta chain) under discussion was sequenced for a study of blood T cell repertoires in COVID-19 (dated by TCRdb to the early 2020s). The study in broad terms: Collaborator samples came from the United States, Italy and Spain and covered acute and convalescent phases of COVID-19. The material from the prospective study consisted of cDNA or gDNA derived from T cells, B-cell-depleted T cells, or PBMCs. The dataset comprised deeply sampled blood TCRbeta repertoires from subjects exposed to, actively infected with, or recovered from COVID-19. The repertoires were released in a freely available public database meant as a resource for research on the immune response to SARS-CoV-2. The samples were drawn from the first 160 participants of the ongoing ImmuneRACE study and from 1,254 subjects provided by 6 global collaborators. A de-identified subject ID, COVID-19 status, age in years and sex were almost always included in the sample metadata. Where HLA class I and class II types were available, the types were taken from metadata supplied by the sample provider, not from assay-based typing. Here is what the overall study found, with its caveats: The amount of clinical and demographic metadata varied by source and participant and was provided uncurated.

From the cysteine up to the phenylalanine, the CDR3 has a length of 13 residues. Solely the CDR3 DNA is kept, with 39 bases framed from the first base. Here V drops 5 bases and J drops 4 bases, and the junction holds 2 bases not matched to any gene. The germline V gene specifies SGHAT as CDR1 and FQNNGV as CDR2. TCRbeta CDR3 regions were amplified from genomic DNA by means of the immunoSEQ Assay, a bias-controlled multiplex PCR. As for the authors' bioinformatics: The number of nucleated cells in each sample was estimated by amplification of reference gene primers within the assay. Sequence reads were collapsed and filtered to measure the absolute abundance of every unique TCRbeta CDR3 rearrangement. For each sample, productive Simpson clonality was calculated as the square root of Simpson's diversity index across productive rearrangements. As stored in TCRdb, this immuneACCESS dataset retains in-frame rearrangements with V and J assigned. A fraction of the clones does not appear; measured against another copy, unresolved V genes explain less than half of the discrepancy, and the remainder lacks a known reason. That table is the source of V, J and clone size, and D and trimming were worked out from the DNA. In all, the sample holds fewer than 200,000 clones, and about four fifths of those were seen once. The ten largest account for roughly 7.5% of the sample.

A remark on this clone: What antigen it recognizes has not been identified. No base qualities exist here, and no much larger clone lies one base off it.

Samples from volunteer blood donors who had recovered from COVID-19 were contributed by a second Seattle source. Whole blood was collected in K2EDTA tubes by collaborating institutions according to the institutions' own protocols. For TCRbeta analysis, collaborators shipped samples in one of three forms: frozen whole blood, isolated PBMCs, or DNA extracted from either of those sample types. Input material: peripheral blood. In this chain, TRBV11-2 is recombined with TRBJ2-5, with 9 bases aligning to TRBD2. The receptor comes from a man aged 35-49 years who had recovered from COVID-19. The CDR3 region has the sequence CASSVSGRETQYF. Read as DNA, the sequence is TGTGCCAGCAGCGTTAGCGGGAGAGAGACCCAGTACTTC.